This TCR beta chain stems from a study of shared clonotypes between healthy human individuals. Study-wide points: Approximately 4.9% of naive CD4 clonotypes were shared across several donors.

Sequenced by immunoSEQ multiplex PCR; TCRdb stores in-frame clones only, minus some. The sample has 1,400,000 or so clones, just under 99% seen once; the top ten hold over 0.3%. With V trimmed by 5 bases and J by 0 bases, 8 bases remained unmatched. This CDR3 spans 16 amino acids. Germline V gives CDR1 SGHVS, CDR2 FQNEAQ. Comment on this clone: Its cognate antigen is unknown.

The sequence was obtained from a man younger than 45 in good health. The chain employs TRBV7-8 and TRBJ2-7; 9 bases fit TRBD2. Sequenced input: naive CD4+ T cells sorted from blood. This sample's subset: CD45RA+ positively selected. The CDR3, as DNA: TGTGCCAGCAGCAGAATTGTAGCGGGAGTCTCCTACGAGCAGTACTTC. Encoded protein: CASSRIVAGVSYEQYF.